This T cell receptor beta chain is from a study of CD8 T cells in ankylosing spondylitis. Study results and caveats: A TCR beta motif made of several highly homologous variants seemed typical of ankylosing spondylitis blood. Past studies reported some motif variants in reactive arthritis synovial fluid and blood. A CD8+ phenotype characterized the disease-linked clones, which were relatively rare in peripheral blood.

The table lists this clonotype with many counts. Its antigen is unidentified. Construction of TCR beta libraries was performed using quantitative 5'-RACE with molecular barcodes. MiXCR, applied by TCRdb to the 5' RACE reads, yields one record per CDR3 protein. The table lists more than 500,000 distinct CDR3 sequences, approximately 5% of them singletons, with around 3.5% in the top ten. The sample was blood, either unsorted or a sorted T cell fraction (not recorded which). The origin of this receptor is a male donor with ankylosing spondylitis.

The CDR3 coding sequence is TGTGCCAGCAGCTTAGGACAGGGCCGATTCTACGAGCAGTACTTC. As protein: CASSLGQGRFYEQYF. The genes are TRBV13 and TRBJ2-7; tentative D call: TRBD1 (6 bases). V gave up 0 bases and J gave up 3 bases, with 12 bases separating them. The CDR3 sequence is 15 residues long. The germline V gene encodes CDR1 PRHDT and CDR2 FYEKMQ (reference sequence).